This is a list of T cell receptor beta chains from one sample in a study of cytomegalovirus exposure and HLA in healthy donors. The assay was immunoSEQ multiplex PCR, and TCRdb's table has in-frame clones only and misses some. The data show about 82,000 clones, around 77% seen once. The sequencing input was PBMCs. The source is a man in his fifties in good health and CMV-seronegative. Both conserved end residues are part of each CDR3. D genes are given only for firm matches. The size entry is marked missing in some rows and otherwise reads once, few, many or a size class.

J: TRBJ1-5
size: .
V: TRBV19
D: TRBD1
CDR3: CASSIQGQGINQPQHF
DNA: TGTGCCAGTAGTATCCAGGGACAGGGGATCAATCAGCCCCAGCATTTT

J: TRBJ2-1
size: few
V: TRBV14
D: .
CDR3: CASSQTGEQFF
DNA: TGTGCCAGCAGCCAAACCGGGGAGCAGTTCTTC

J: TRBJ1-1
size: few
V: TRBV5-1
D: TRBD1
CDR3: CASSPRTGGTEAFF
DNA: TGCGCCAGCAGCCCCCGGACAGGGGGAACTGAAGCTTTCTTT

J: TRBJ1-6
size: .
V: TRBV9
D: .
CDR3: CASSVSGLEDSPLHF
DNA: TGTGCCAGCAGCGTATCAGGGCTAGAGGATTCACCCCTCCACTTT

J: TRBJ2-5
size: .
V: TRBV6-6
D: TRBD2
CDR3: CASSDGLAAGETQYF
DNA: TGTGCCAGCAGCGATGGACTAGCGGCGGGGGAGACCCAGTACTTC

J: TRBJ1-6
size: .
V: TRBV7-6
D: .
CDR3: CASQGWGSSPLHF
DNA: TGTGCCAGCCAGGGGTGGGGATCGTCACCCCTCCACTTT

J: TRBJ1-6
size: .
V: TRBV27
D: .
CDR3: CASSLSPRGPNSPLHF
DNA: TGTGCCAGCAGTTTATCGCCCAGGGGACCTAATTCACCCCTCCACTTT

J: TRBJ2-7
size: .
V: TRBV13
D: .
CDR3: CASTNRVMGSYEQYF
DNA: TGTGCCAGCACCAACAGGGTCATGGGATCCTACGAGCAGTACTTC

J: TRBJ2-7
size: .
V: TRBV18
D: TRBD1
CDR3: CASSRDRVREQYF
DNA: TGTGCCAGCTCAAGGGACAGGGTACGCGAGCAGTACTTC

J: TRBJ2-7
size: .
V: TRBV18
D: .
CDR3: CASAGGAAYEQYF
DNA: TGTGCCAGCGCAGGAGGGGCCGCCTACGAGCAGTACTTC

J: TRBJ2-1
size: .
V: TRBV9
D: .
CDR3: CASSASGQNEQFF
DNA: TGTGCCAGCAGCGCATCTGGACAGAATGAGCAGTTCTTC

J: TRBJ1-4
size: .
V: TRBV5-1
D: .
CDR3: CASSSHSIYEKLFF
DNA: TGCGCCAGCAGCTCCCACAGTATCTATGAAAAACTGTTTTTT

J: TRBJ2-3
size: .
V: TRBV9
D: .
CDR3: CASSGASTDTQYF
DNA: TGTGCCAGCAGCGGTGCGAGCACAGATACGCAGTATTTT

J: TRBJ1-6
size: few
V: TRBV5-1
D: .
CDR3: CASSFGRGGVQSPLHF
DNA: TGCGCCAGCAGCTTCGGCCGGGGAGGGGTACAATCACCCCTCCACTTT

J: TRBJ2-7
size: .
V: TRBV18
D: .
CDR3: CASSPDSYEQYF
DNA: TGTGCCAGCTCACCTGACAGCTACGAGCAGTACTTC

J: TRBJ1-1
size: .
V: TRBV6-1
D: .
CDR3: CASSEVTRGNTEAFF
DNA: TGTGCCAGCAGTGAAGTCACCAGGGGGAACACTGAAGCTTTCTTT

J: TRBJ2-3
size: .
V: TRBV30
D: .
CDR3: CAWSVSGGAGDTQYF
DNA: TGTGCCTGGAGTGTATCGGGGGGCGCAGGAGATACGCAGTATTTT

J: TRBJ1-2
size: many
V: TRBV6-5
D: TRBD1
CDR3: CASSYSTGVYGYTF
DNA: TGTGCCAGCAGTTACTCGACAGGGGTCTATGGCTACACCTTC

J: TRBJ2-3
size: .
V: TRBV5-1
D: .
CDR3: CASSLDWGGTQYF
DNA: TGCGCCAGCAGCTTGGATTGGGGAGGTACGCAGTATTTT

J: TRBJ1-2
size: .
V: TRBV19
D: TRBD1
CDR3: CASSRTGHGYTF
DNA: TGTGCCAGTAGTAGGACAGGGCACGGCTACACCTTC

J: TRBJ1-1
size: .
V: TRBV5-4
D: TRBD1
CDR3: CASSSKGATEAFF
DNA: TGTGCCAGCAGCTCAAAGGGGGCCACTGAAGCTTTCTTT

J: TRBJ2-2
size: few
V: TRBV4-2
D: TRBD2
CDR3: CASSPTRTSGGGPGELFF
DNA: TGTGCCAGCAGCCCGACTAGGACTAGCGGGGGGGGCCCCGGGGAGCTGTTTTTT

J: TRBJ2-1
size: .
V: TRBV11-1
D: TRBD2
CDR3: CASSFGGLGVKEQFF
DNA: TGTGCCAGCAGCTTCGGGGGACTAGGTGTAAAAGAGCAGTTCTTC

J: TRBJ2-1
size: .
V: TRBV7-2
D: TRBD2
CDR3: CASSLVSSGGLYNEQFF
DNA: TGTGCCAGCAGCTTAGTTTCTAGCGGGGGCCTGTACAATGAGCAGTTCTTC